The 3 T cell receptor beta chains given below trace back to one sample, sequenced in a study of CD8 T cells in ankylosing spondylitis. MiXCR was run by TCRdb on the 5' RACE reads, yielding one entry per CDR3 protein. The sample lists 250,000 to 350,000 distinct CDR3 sequences, less than 25% occurring once. The sample taken for sequencing was blood, either unsorted or a sorted T cell fraction (not recorded which). Receptor source: a female donor with ankylosing spondylitis or in good health (not recorded which).

The sample holds a few counts of this clonotype. CDR3 residues: CASSYSRESEQFF. In nucleotides, the CDR3 is TGTGCCAGCAGTTACTCGAGGGAAAGTGAGCAGTTCTTC. This chain connects TRBV6-5 to TRBJ2-1; a possible D gene is TRBD2 (5 bases). From germline, CDR1 is MNHEY and CDR2 SVGAGI. This CDR3 has 13 amino acids. V was clipped by 0 bases and J by 9 bases, with 9 bases between them.

The CDR3 here is CASSQDEQSYEQYF. The CDR3 bases are TGCGCCAGCAGCCAAGATGAACAGAGCTACGAGCAGTACTTC. The chain uses TRBV4-3 and TRBJ2-7, with no clear D. Germline V gene data show CDR1 as LGHNA and CDR2 as YSLEER. The CDR3 loop spans 14 amino acids. The V end was cut by 0 bases, the J end by 3 bases, with 9 bases between.

V is TRBV6-5 and J is TRBJ1-2; no firm D call. Trimming removed 0 bases from V and 4 bases from J, with 12 bases in between. The CDR3 sequence is 15 residues long. CDR1 MNHEY and CDR2 SVGAGI come from the germline V gene. In DNA, the CDR3 is TGTGCCAGCAGTTACTCGGTGGAGGCGGGCTATGGCTACACCTTC. Its translation: CASSYSVEAGYGYTF.